What follows are 6 T cell receptor beta chains derived from one specimen sequenced in a study of blood T cell repertoires in COVID-19. Repertoires were generated with immunoSEQ multiplex PCR, while TCRdb's copy carries only in-frame clones and drops some. The data show fewer than 450,000 clones, 85% to 90% seen once. Specimen: peripheral blood. The source is a woman between 70 and 85 years old with COVID-19, enrolled during active disease.

V gene TRBV24-1 combines with J gene TRBJ2-7, with D possibly being TRBD2 (5 bases). Between the trimmed V and J ends, which lost 5 bases and 2 bases, there was a span of 9 bases. The length of the CDR3 is 13 residues. Looked up from germline, CDR1 is KGHDR and CDR2 is SFDVKD. CDR3 in amino acids: CATSGRGPYEQYF. The CDR3 bases are TGTGCCACCAGTGGTCGGGGTCCCTACGAGCAGTACTTC.

The chain recombines TRBV19 with TRBJ2-1; 7 nucleotides agree with TRBD2. This CDR3 has 15 residues. Germline trimming cut 1 base from V and 4 bases from J; bases unmatched to any gene: 4. Per the germline V gene, CDR1 is LNHDA and CDR2 is SQIVND (reference sequence). For the CDR3, the DNA is TGTGCCAGTAGTATAGTGGGCGGGGGATACAATGAGCAGTTCTTC. This codes for CASSIVGGGYNEQFF.

The CDR3 coding sequence is TGTGCCAGCAGTCTGATCGGGGGGGGATATGGCTACACCTTC. It is translated as CASSLIGGGYGYTF. The chain joins TRBV27 to TRBJ1-2; maybe TRBD1 (5 bases). V was cut by 5 bases and J by 5 bases, with 15 bases left in between. Germline CDR1 and CDR2: MNHEY and SMNVEV (reference sequence). The CDR3 consists of 14 residues.

The chain links TRBV5-4 to TRBJ1-1; 9 bases agree with TRBD1. After removal of 6 bases from V and 6 bases from J, the junction contained 9 bases not matched to a gene. Germline V gene lookup returns CDR1 SGHNT and CDR2 YYREEE (reference sequence). The CDR3 runs to 14 residues. The CDR3 reads CASILPGQGSEAFF. CDR3 nucleotides: TGTGCCAGCATCCTCCCGGGACAGGGCTCTGAAGCTTTCTTT. The complete variable domain, with remaining parts taken from reference TRBV5-4 and TRBJ1-1, reads ETGVTQSPTHLIKTRGQQVTLRCSSQSGHNTVSWYQQALGQGPQFIFQYYREEENGRGNFPPRFSGLQFPNYSSELNVNALELDDSALYLCASILPGQGSEAFFGQGTRLTVV.

About this clone itself: At one of its ends the junction is not consistent with the germline gene, which may arise from a read error. The rearrangement joins TRBV19 to TRBJ2-7; maybe TRBD2 (8 bases). The CDR3 extends over 12 amino acids. The germline V gene encodes CDR1 LNHDA and CDR2 SQIVND (reference sequence). Written as DNA, the CDR3 is TGTGCCAGTAGTTCATCCGGGAGGGGGCTTTCGTGG. Residues: CASSSSGRGLSW.

This chain connects TRBV10-2 to TRBJ2-7, with 7 bases matching TRBD1. Germline V gene data show CDR1 as WSHSY and CDR2 as SAAADI. The J segment lost 3 bases and the V segment lost 6 bases, leaving 11 bases of the junction unmatched. This CDR3 spans 15 amino acids. In nucleotides, the CDR3 is TGCGCCAGCAGGGTTACAGGGGTTGGATACTACGAGCAGTACTTC. The encoded protein is CASRVTGVGYYEQYF.